The rows below give T cell receptor beta chains drawn from one sample of a study of graft-versus-host responses after intestinal transplantation. Method: immunoSEQ multiplex PCR; TCRdb's copy keeps in-frame clones and lacks some. This sample has about 86,000 clones; around 86% occur once, and the top ten carry about a sixth. These receptors have no known antigen. The source was unstimulated CD8+ T cells sorted from spleen or lymph node cells, collected before intestinal transplant. The receptors were sampled from a human donor who received an intestinal transplant. Both conserved end residues are part of each CDR3. Each record gives: clone size, V gene, J gene, D gene, CDR3 DNA, CDR3 protein. A D gene is named only where the DNA matches it firmly. Some rows mark clone size as missing; the rest say once, few, many or name a class of expanded clone.

clone_size: .
v_call: TRBV6-1
j_call: TRBJ1-5
d_call: TRBD1
cdr3_nt: TGTGCCAGCAGTGGAAGGGGGCTGAGCAATCAGCCCCAGCATTTT
cdr3_aa: CASSGRGLSNQPQHF

clone_size: .
v_call: TRBV7-9
j_call: TRBJ2-1
d_call: .
cdr3_nt: TGTGCCAGCAGCCTCTCGAGGGACAATGAGCAGTTCTTC
cdr3_aa: CASSLSRDNEQFF

clone_size: .
v_call: TRBV19
j_call: TRBJ2-7
d_call: .
cdr3_nt: TGTGCCAGTGGTTCTTCACCGGTTGTGTCCTACGAGCAGTACTTC
cdr3_aa: CASGSSPVVSYEQYF

clone_size: .
v_call: TRBV6-5
j_call: TRBJ2-7
d_call: TRBD1
cdr3_nt: TGTGCCAGCAGTGGACCCGGGACAGGCCACTACGAGCAGTACTTC
cdr3_aa: CASSGPGTGHYEQYF

clone_size: .
v_call: TRBV4-1
j_call: TRBJ2-3
d_call: TRBD1
cdr3_nt: TGCGCCAGCAGCAACCCCGGGACAGGGGGGGATACGCAGTATTTT
cdr3_aa: CASSNPGTGGDTQYF

clone_size: .
v_call: TRBV4-3
j_call: TRBJ1-1
d_call: TRBD1
cdr3_nt: TGCGCCAGCAGCCACCTCGGACAGGGAGACACTGAAGCTTTCTTT
cdr3_aa: CASSHLGQGDTEAFF

clone_size: .
v_call: TRBV2
j_call: TRBJ2-5
d_call: TRBD2
cdr3_nt: TGTGCCAGCAGCCAGGTGGTAGCGGGGACACAAGAGACCCAGTACTTC
cdr3_aa: CASSQVVAGTQETQYF

clone_size: .
v_call: TRBV12-5
j_call: TRBJ2-7
d_call: .
cdr3_nt: TGTGCTAGTGGTCTGGACCTCTACGAGCAGTACTTC
cdr3_aa: CASGLDLYEQYF

clone_size: .
v_call: TRBV5-4
j_call: TRBJ2-7
d_call: .
cdr3_nt: TGTGCCAGCAGCTTCGGGGCAGGGGAGCAGTACTTC
cdr3_aa: CASSFGAGEQYF

clone_size: .
v_call: TRBV10-3
j_call: TRBJ2-5
d_call: .
cdr3_nt: TGTGCCATCAAGGCGGCACATAATCTCCAAGAGACCCAGTACTTC
cdr3_aa: CAIKAAHNLQETQYF

clone_size: .
v_call: TRBV11-3
j_call: TRBJ2-1
d_call: .
cdr3_nt: TGTGCCAGCAGCTTCGGTAGAACCTCCTACAATGAGCAGTTCTTC
cdr3_aa: CASSFGRTSYNEQFF

clone_size: .
v_call: TRBV11-3
j_call: TRBJ2-6
d_call: .
cdr3_nt: TGTGCCAGCAGCCCAAAGACAGGAGCTGGGGCCAACGTCCTGACTTTC
cdr3_aa: CASSPKTGAGANVLTF

clone_size: .
v_call: TRBV2
j_call: TRBJ2-5
d_call: TRBD1
cdr3_nt: TGTGCCAGCAGTGAGTTCCCGGGGACAGGGTCAGAAGAGACCCAGTACTTC
cdr3_aa: CASSEFPGTGSEETQYF

clone_size: .
v_call: TRBV7-6
j_call: TRBJ2-5
d_call: TRBD2
cdr3_nt: TGTGCCAGCAGCTTGTGGACTAGCGGGGGGCAAGAGACCCAGTACTTC
cdr3_aa: CASSLWTSGGQETQYF

clone_size: .
v_call: TRBV28
j_call: TRBJ2-3
d_call: .
cdr3_nt: TGTGCCAGCAGTTTACCCAGGGACCGTCTGGACACAGATACGCAGTATTTT
cdr3_aa: CASSLPRDRLDTDTQYF

clone_size: .
v_call: TRBV30
j_call: TRBJ1-2
d_call: .
cdr3_nt: TGTGCCTGGAGTTGGGACCCATATGGCTACACCTTC
cdr3_aa: CAWSWDPYGYTF

clone_size: .
v_call: TRBV13
j_call: TRBJ2-1
d_call: TRBD1
cdr3_nt: TGTGCCAGCAGCTCACTGTCCGGGACAGGTTACAATGAGCAGTTCTTC
cdr3_aa: CASSSLSGTGYNEQFF

clone_size: .
v_call: TRBV5-6
j_call: TRBJ2-7
d_call: .
cdr3_nt: TGTGCCAGCAGCCCAGGGATATCCACCTACGAGCAGTACTTC
cdr3_aa: CASSPGISTYEQYF

clone_size: .
v_call: TRBV28
j_call: TRBJ2-5
d_call: TRBD2
cdr3_nt: TGTGCCAGCAGTTTATGGACTAGCGGAACTATTCCCGCTCAAGAGACCCAGTACTTC
cdr3_aa: CASSLWTSGTIPAQETQYF

clone_size: .
v_call: TRBV1
j_call: TRBJ2-7
d_call: .
cdr3_nt: TGCACCAGCAGCCCCGGTGGGGCCGTGGCGGGAGGGCCGGTCGAGCAGTACTTC
cdr3_aa: CTSSPGGAVAGGPVEQYF

clone_size: .
v_call: TRBV6-5
j_call: TRBJ1-1
d_call: .
cdr3_nt: TGTGCCAGCTCGAATGGGGGCACTGAAGCTTTCTTT
cdr3_aa: CASSNGGTEAFF

clone_size: .
v_call: TRBV28
j_call: TRBJ2-3
d_call: .
cdr3_nt: TGTGCCAGCAGTTTATCAGCGGGCCTAGGAGATACGCAGTATTTT
cdr3_aa: CASSLSAGLGDTQYF

clone_size: .
v_call: TRBV7-9
j_call: TRBJ2-7
d_call: TRBD2
cdr3_nt: TGTGCCAGCAGCTTACCGGCTAGCGGGGACATTTCGCAGTACTTC
cdr3_aa: CASSLPASGDISQYF

clone_size: .
v_call: TRBV6-6
j_call: TRBJ1-1
d_call: .
cdr3_nt: TGTGCCAGCAGTTACTTGGTCGAAGCTTTCTTT
cdr3_aa: CASSYLVEAFF

clone_size: .
v_call: TRBV5-1
j_call: TRBJ2-7
d_call: .
cdr3_nt: TGCGCCAGCAGCCCCCGCCCCTCAGGGTTCTCCTACGAGCAGTACTTC
cdr3_aa: CASSPRPSGFSYEQYF

clone_size: once
v_call: TRBV5-1
j_call: TRBJ2-1
d_call: TRBD2
cdr3_nt: TGCGCCAGCAGCCCTACTAGCGGGAGCCGGGATGAGCAGTTCTTC
cdr3_aa: CASSPTSGSRDEQFF

clone_size: .
v_call: TRBV5-5
j_call: TRBJ1-5
d_call: .
cdr3_nt: TGTGCCAGCAGCTTGGCAGGGAACAATCAGCCCCAGCATTTT
cdr3_aa: CASSLAGNNQPQHF

clone_size: .
v_call: TRBV28
j_call: TRBJ1-2
d_call: TRBD1
cdr3_nt: TGTGCCAGCAGTCAGGACAGGGGAGGAACTATAGGCTACACCTTC
cdr3_aa: CASSQDRGGTIGYTF

clone_size: .
v_call: TRBV5-4
j_call: TRBJ2-7
d_call: TRBD1
cdr3_nt: TGTGCCAGCCAGATGGGACAGGGTGCCTACGAGCAGTACTTC
cdr3_aa: CASQMGQGAYEQYF

clone_size: once
v_call: TRBV11-2
j_call: TRBJ2-7
d_call: .
cdr3_nt: TGTGCCAGCAGCTTAGGTCCATCATGGGCCTACGAGCAGTACTTC
cdr3_aa: CASSLGPSWAYEQYF

clone_size: .
v_call: TRBV15
j_call: TRBJ1-1
d_call: .
cdr3_nt: TGTGCCACCAGCAGAGGGGCACCGAACACTGAAGCTTTCTTT
cdr3_aa: CATSRGAPNTEAFF

clone_size: .
v_call: TRBV5-6
j_call: TRBJ2-1
d_call: TRBD2
cdr3_nt: TGTGCCAGCAGCGCCGGACTAGGAAATGAGCAGTTCTTC
cdr3_aa: CASSAGLGNEQFF

clone_size: .
v_call: TRBV4-2
j_call: TRBJ2-3
d_call: .
cdr3_nt: TGTGCCAGCAGCCCACTTGGAGCGGCCAGCACAGATACGCAGTATTTT
cdr3_aa: CASSPLGAASTDTQYF

clone_size: .
v_call: TRBV5-1
j_call: TRBJ1-5
d_call: .
cdr3_nt: TGCGCCAGCAGCAGTGATCAGCCCCAGCATTTT
cdr3_aa: CASSSDQPQHF

clone_size: .
v_call: TRBV18
j_call: TRBJ1-5
d_call: TRBD1
cdr3_nt: TGTGCCAGCTCACCAATTCCAGGGGGCCCCAATCAGCCCCAGCATTTT
cdr3_aa: CASSPIPGGPNQPQHF

clone_size: .
v_call: TRBV4-1
j_call: TRBJ1-4
d_call: .
cdr3_nt: TGCGCCAGCAGCCAAGATGGTTTGGGAGGCTTCAAGAATGAAAAACTGTTTTTT
cdr3_aa: CASSQDGLGGFKNEKLFF

clone_size: .
v_call: TRBV6-5
j_call: TRBJ1-3
d_call: .
cdr3_nt: TGTGCCAGCAGTGAAGCGGACACCATATATTTT
cdr3_aa: CASSEADTIYF

clone_size: .
v_call: TRBV9
j_call: TRBJ2-5
d_call: TRBD2
cdr3_nt: TGTGCCAGCAGCGCGGGACTAGCGGGGGGAGAGACCCAGTACTTC
cdr3_aa: CASSAGLAGGETQYF

clone_size: .
v_call: TRBV5-1
j_call: TRBJ2-1
d_call: .
cdr3_nt: TGCGCCAGCAGCTATTTGACTATCGGCGCCCACAATGAGCAGTTCTTC
cdr3_aa: CASSYLTIGAHNEQFF

clone_size: .
v_call: TRBV7-9
j_call: TRBJ2-7
d_call: TRBD1
cdr3_nt: TGTGCCAGCAGCCATACGGGCAGGGGGTCCCTCTACGAGCAGTACTTC
cdr3_aa: CASSHTGRGSLYEQYF

clone_size: .
v_call: TRBV27
j_call: TRBJ1-2
d_call: TRBD1
cdr3_nt: TGTGCCAGCAGACCCTTGGGGACAGGCGGGGATGGCTACACCTTC
cdr3_aa: CASRPLGTGGDGYTF